This TCR beta chain was found in a study of cytomegalovirus exposure and HLA in healthy donors. Whole-study results and caveats: Later on, an analysis found that several of the most significant clusters appeared to be linked to common viral pathogens, which included parvovirus B19. Specificity of three CMV-associated chains for CMV antigens was verified in vitro. Cytomegalovirus-associated status was assigned to 150 or so TCR beta chains.

The CDR3 contains 15 residues. Germline-derived CDR1 and CDR2 are SGHRS and YFSETQ. Unmatched junction bases numbered 8, after V lost 5 bases and J lost 4 bases. The PCR had 60 Vbeta and 13 Jbeta primers. How the authors handled the data: An analysis that came later counted some 81 million unique TCR beta chains, approximately 9.9 million shared. Sequenced by immunoSEQ multiplex PCR; TCRdb stores in-frame clones only, minus some. That table furnishes V, J and clone size, whereas the DNA furnished D and trimming. The data contain 200,000 to 300,000 clones, around 80% of them seen just once; the ten biggest clones take up approximately 0.47%. Worth noting for this clone: Its specificity is not known.

The receptor comes from a boy aged 10-17 years in good health and CMV-seronegative. This sequence joins TRBV5-1 and TRBJ1-2; 10 bases line up with TRBD1. The specimen sequenced was PBMCs. CDR3 loop: CASRLTGGAGYGYTF. CDR3 sequence (DNA): TGCGCCAGCAGATTGACAGGGGGCGCGGGCTATGGCTACACCTTC.